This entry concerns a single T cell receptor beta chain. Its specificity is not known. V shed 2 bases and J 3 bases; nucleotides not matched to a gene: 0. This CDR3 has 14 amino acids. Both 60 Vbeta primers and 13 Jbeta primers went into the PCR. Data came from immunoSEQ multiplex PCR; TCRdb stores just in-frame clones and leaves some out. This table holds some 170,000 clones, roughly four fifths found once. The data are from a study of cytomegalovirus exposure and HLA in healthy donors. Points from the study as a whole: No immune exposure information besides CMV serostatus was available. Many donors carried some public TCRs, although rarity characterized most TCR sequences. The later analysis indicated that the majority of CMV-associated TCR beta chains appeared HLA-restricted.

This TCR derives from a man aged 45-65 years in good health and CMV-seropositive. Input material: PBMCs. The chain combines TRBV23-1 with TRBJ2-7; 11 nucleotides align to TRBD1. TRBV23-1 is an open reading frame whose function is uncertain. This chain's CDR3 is CASSQGTGGYEQYF. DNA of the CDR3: TGCGCCAGCAGTCAAGGGACAGGGGGCTACGAGCAGTACTTC.